These T cell receptor beta chains were read from a single sample in a study of patients and donors after allogeneic stem cell transplantation. MiXCR was run by TCRdb on the RT-PCR reads, yielding one entry per CDR3 protein. The table includes about 160,000 distinct CDR3 sequences, approximately 37% detected once. Sample: blood, either unsorted or a sorted T cell fraction (not recorded which). All receptors derive from a human donor who was either an allogeneic HSCT recipient or a stem cell or donor lymphocyte infusion donor (not recorded which). It is not recorded whose cells these are; they may come from a transplant donor. CDR3s include the opening cysteine and the closing phenylalanine or tryptophan.

j_gene	len	v_gene	CDR3aa
TRBJ2-2	17	TRBV4-3	CASSQTIVSGGTGELFF
TRBJ1-1	16	TRBV5-1	CASSSGQGARGTEAFF
TRBJ2-5	13	TRBV12-3/TRBV12-4	CASSRDSQETQYF
TRBJ2-3	12	TRBV13	CASSSGRDTQYF
TRBJ1-1	14	TRBV5-5	CASSLTKGNTEAFF
TRBJ2-3	14	TRBV7-3	CASSLDGAEDTQYF
TRBJ1-4	12	TRBV7-9	CASSSEAEKLFF
TRBJ1-6	14	TRBV20-1	CSAGTGQEGSPLHF
TRBJ1-6	15	TRBV12-3/TRBV12-4	CASSLGYSHNSPLHF
TRBJ2-1	14	TRBV5-6	CASSPQGAYNEQFF
TRBJ1-1	16	TRBV5-1	CASSWDRKQLSTEAFF
TRBJ2-2	12	TRBV9	CASSVMTGELFF
TRBJ2-5	17	TRBV13	CASSTWGTGVRQETQYF
TRBJ2-2	13	TRBV30	CAWSVLNTGELFF
TRBJ1-1	16	TRBV4-1	CASSQESGRGDTEAFF
TRBJ1-1	15	TRBV6-5	CASTPYPSRGTEAFF
TRBJ1-1	15	TRBV4-2	CASSQLGPMNTEAFF
TRBJ1-4	13	TRBV6-1	CASSGPIGGKLFF
TRBJ1-3	16	TRBV12-3/TRBV12-4	CASSLIGTAGRNTIYF
TRBJ1-5	16	TRBV6-1	CASRGLTGNSNQPQHF
TRBJ2-7	13	TRBV20-1	CSARDSRSYEQYF
TRBJ1-4	12	TRBV15	CATSRSGRKLFF
TRBJ2-1	11	TRBV10-3	CASQDVREQFF
TRBJ1-1	16	TRBV6-8	CASSYPRGRKSTEAFF
TRBJ1-3	10	TRBV9	CASSGPSRYF
TRBJ1-2	13	TRBV11-2	CASSPGPCYGCTF
TRBJ1-1	12	TRBV6-5	CASSPRGGKAFF
TRBJ1-2	14	TRBV20-1	CSAPGEEPDYGYTF
TRBJ1-2	16	TRBV4-3	CASSQVAASVNYGYTF
TRBJ1-2	15	TRBV7-9	CASSYGTVFNYGYTF
TRBJ2-4	15	TRBV6-1	CASSETAGDPDIQYF
TRBJ1-1	11	TRBV20-1	CSANSNTEAFF
TRBJ1-2	13	TRBV7-3	CASRSDRGNGYTF
TRBJ2-1	15	TRBV28	CASSTWTGGLPEQFF
TRBJ1-4	14	TRBV3-1	CASSQNRGNEKLFF
TRBJ1-2	15	TRBV14	CASSQEEAEGYGYTF
TRBJ1-2	16	TRBV12-3/TRBV12-4	CASSFWFTKSTYGYTF
TRBJ1-2	13	TRBV12-3/TRBV12-4	CASSFWTGDGYTF
TRBJ2-4	15	TRBV15	CATSRDSSVKNIQYF
TRBJ1-2	17	TRBV7-8	CASSPRDRLRLNYGYTF
TRBJ1-6	16	TRBV4-1	CASSQVSGRDNSPLHF
TRBJ2-2	17	TRBV9	CASSAPGSGANTGELFF
TRBJ1-5	13	TRBV15	CATTRAGYQPQHF
TRBJ1-1	15	TRBV15	CATSGDRGMNTEAFF
TRBJ1-4	15	TRBV7-2	CASSPRRGLGEKLFF